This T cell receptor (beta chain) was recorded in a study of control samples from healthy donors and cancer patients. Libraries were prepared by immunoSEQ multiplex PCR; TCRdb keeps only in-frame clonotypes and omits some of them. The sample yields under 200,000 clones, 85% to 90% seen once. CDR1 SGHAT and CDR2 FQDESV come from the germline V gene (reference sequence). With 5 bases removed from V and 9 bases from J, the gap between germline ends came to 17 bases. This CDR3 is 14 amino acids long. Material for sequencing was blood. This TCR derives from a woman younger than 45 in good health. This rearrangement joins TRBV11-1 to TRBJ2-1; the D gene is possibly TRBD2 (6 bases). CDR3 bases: TGTGCCAGCAGCCCATCCACTAGCTACGCTGAGCAGTTCTTC. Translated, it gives CASSPSTSYAEQFF.